This T cell receptor beta chain was profiled in a study of regulatory T cells in long-lasting Graves disease. This CDR3 spans 16 amino acids. The germline CDR1 and CDR2 sequences are DFQATT and SNEGSKA (reference sequence). With 6 bases clipped from V and 1 base from J, the junction kept 8 bases outside the gene matches. Stated time point: newly diagnosed GD, antithyroid drugs for less than 3 months. After RNA was extracted from PBMCs, the TCR library was made from it. iRepertoire HTBI primers and Arm-PCR of CDR3 regions built TCR beta libraries. TCRdb re-derived calls from the multiplex PCR reads in MiXCR, one entry per CDR3 protein. Of hundreds of thousands of distinct CDR3 sequences detected, 15% to 20% appear once; the ten largest clones hold more than 15%. These same records also appear under a second study, on T cells in Graves' hyperthyroidism and ophthalmopathy.

The starting material was peripheral blood mononuclear cells (PBMCs), obtained at new diagnosis, from a patient treated with antithyroid drugs. The source is a woman under 40 with Graves disease. The chain links TRBV20-1 to TRBJ2-5, with 13 bases identical to TRBD2. The CDR3 sequence is CSAVPRTSGGQETQYF. CDR3 DNA sequence: TGCAGTGCCGTACCTCGGACTAGCGGGGGCCAAGAGACCCAGTACTTC.